These 25 T cell receptor beta chains were sequenced from one sample in a study of Graves' ophthalmopathy and Graves' hyperthyroidism. The authors amplified TCR beta CDR3 regions, and they did so from RNA transcripts for repertoire sequencing. Following a first-round RT-PCR that used HTBI primers, a second-round multiplex PCR was carried out. TCRdb reprocessed the multiplex PCR reads with MiXCR, giving one entry per CDR3 protein. The sample includes about 1.1 million distinct CDR3 sequences, 35% to 45% of them seen just once. The sample taken for sequencing was peripheral blood or thyroid tissue (not recorded which). Source of these receptors: an adult man with Graves' hyperthyroidism.

This clonotype was recorded at least ten times. The genes are TRBV10-3 and TRBJ1-5; possible D gene TRBD1, 5 bases. Germline values: CDR1 ENHRY, CDR2 SYGVKD. V gave up 2 bases and J gave up 8 bases, with 13 bases separating them. The CDR3 length is 14 residues. CDR3 DNA sequence: TGTGCCATCAGTGAGCCCGACAGCGACAAGCCCCAGCATTTT. Amino acids: CAISEPDSDKPQHF.

This clonotype showed up many times. The chain employs TRBV4-3 and TRBJ1-5; TRBD1 matches at 7 bases. Per germline, CDR1 LGHNA and CDR2 YSLEER. The trim removed 0 bases at V and 0 bases at J, leaving 2 bases unmatched. The CDR3 spans 16 residues. The CDR3, as DNA: TGCGCCAGCAGCCAAGATCGGGACAGTAGCAATCAGCCCCAGCATTTT. Protein: CASSQDRDSSNQPQHF.

The CDR3 nucleotides read TGTGCCAGCCGGGACGACAGCGGCGGCTACACCTTC. It codes for CASRDDSGGYTF. This chain joins TRBV9 and TRBJ1-2, with a possible D match to TRBD1 (5 bases). CDR1 is SGDLS and CDR2 is YYNGEE in the germline V gene. The CDR3 loop spans 12 amino acids. V lost 7 bases to trimming and J lost 8 bases, with 15 bases between them. The full variable domain, with the rest looked up from reference TRBV9 and TRBJ1-2, is DSGVTQTPKHLITATGQRVTLRCSPRSGDLSVYWYQQSLDQGLQFLIQYYNGEERAKGNILERFSAQQFPDLHSELNLSSLELGDSALYFCASRDDSGGYTFGSGTRLTVV.

This clonotype showed up many times. This chain connects TRBV7-2 to TRBJ1-1, with D possibly being TRBD1 (6 bases). V gave up 5 bases and J gave up 1 base, with 11 bases separating them. This CDR3 comprises 14 residues. Germline-derived CDR1 and CDR2 are SGHTA and FQGNSA. This CDR3 is CASSPGAANTEAFF. DNA of the CDR3: TGTGCCAGCAGCCCAGGGGCAGCGAACACTGAAGCTTTCTTT. Using reference TRBV7-2 and TRBJ1-1 for the parts outside the CDR3, the full variable domain is GAGVSQSPSNKVTEKGKDVELRCDPISGHTALYWYRQSLGQGLEFLIYFQGNSAPDKSGLPSDRFSAERTGGSVSTLTIQRTQQEDSAVYLCASSPGAANTEAFFGQGTRLTVV.

With respect to this clonotype: A much larger clone differs from this one at a single base, so this may be a read error. The chain links TRBV7-9 to TRBJ1-2; perhaps TRBD1 as D (5 bases). In germline, CDR1 is SEHNR, CDR2 FQNEAQ (reference sequence). This CDR3 contains 14 residues. The CDR3 reads CASTPGGPNYGHTF. As DNA, the CDR3 is TGTGCCAGCACCCCGGGGGGTCCTAACTATGGCCACACCTTC.

As to this clonotype: At one of its ends the junction is not consistent with the germline gene, which may arise from a read error. The gene calls are TRBV5-1 and TRBJ2-7; D is perhaps TRBD1 or TRBD2 (5 bases each). Germline CDR1 is SGHRS and CDR2 is YFSETQ. The CDR3 loop spans 15 amino acids. The CDR3 nucleotides read TGTGCCAGCAGCCGGTTGTTTGGGACGTCGGACGAGCAGTACTTC. It encodes CASSRLFGTSDEQYF.

At least ten counts were recorded for this clonotype. This chain's CDR3 is CASSEADSEQYF. The CDR3 bases are TGCGCCAGCAGTGAGGCAGACAGCGAGCAGTACTTC. The chain couples TRBV10-2 to TRBJ2-7; D possibly corresponds to TRBD1 (5 bases). This CDR3 comprises 12 residues. Trimming took off 2 bases at V and 6 bases at J, with 8 bases between the two ends. Germline CDR1 is WSHSY and CDR2 is SAAADI.

The V call is TRBV9, the J call TRBJ1-4; the D gene is possibly TRBD1 (5 bases). Germline V gene data show CDR1 as SGDLS and CDR2 as YYNGEE. Trimming shortened V by 5 bases and J by 8 bases, and 13 bases separated the two germline ends. The CDR3 is made up of 13 amino acids. CDR3 bases: TGTGCCAGCAGTAAGGGGCCTGGGGAAAAACTGTTTTTT. Its translation is CASSKGPGEKLFF.

This clonotype was seen at least ten times. The J gene is TRBJ2-2, the V gene TRBV24-1, with D perhaps TRBD2 (6 bases). From germline, CDR1 is KGHDR and CDR2 SFDVKD. Trimming cost V 1 base and J 5 bases, with 7 bases left between them. The CDR3 loop spans 14 amino acids. This CDR3 reads CATSDFAGTGELFF. CDR3 nucleotides: TGTGCCACCAGTGATTTCGCGGGGACCGGGGAGCTGTTTTTT.

This clonotype was detected only once. The chain's CDR3 is CASSLEGQPSYEQYF. DNA of the CDR3: TGTGCCAGCAGCTTAGAAGGACAACCTTCCTACGAGCAGTACTTC. V gene TRBV7-2 combines with J gene TRBJ2-7; possibly TRBD1 for D (5 bases). In germline, CDR1 is SGHTA, CDR2 FQGNSA. V shed 1 base and J shed 1 base, with 11 bases lying between them. The CDR3 is made up of 15 amino acids. The full variable domain, its missing parts supplied by reference TRBV7-2 and TRBJ2-7, is GAGVSQSPSNKVTEKGKDVELRCDPISGHTALYWYRQSLGQGLEFLIYFQGNSAPDKSGLPSDRFSAERTGGSVSTLTIQRTQQEDSAVYLCASSLEGQPSYEQYFGPGTRLTVT.

About this clonotype itself: A much more abundant neighbour one base away suggests this may be a read error. The genes are TRBV4-3 and TRBJ1-2; D is possibly TRBD1 (5 bases). This CDR3 has 16 residues. The germline V gene encodes CDR1 LGHNA and CDR2 YSLEER. V gave up 1 base and J gave up 2 bases, with 14 bases separating them. CDR3 coding DNA: TGCGCCAGCAGCCAAGTTGGGCGGCAGGGAAACTATGGCTACACCTTC. Its protein product is CASSQVGRQGNYGYTF.

This chain joins TRBV4-1 and TRBJ2-5; no clear D gene. Germline values: CDR1 MGHRA, CDR2 YSYEKL. Trimming shortened V by 0 bases and J by 5 bases, and 13 bases separated the two germline ends. The CDR3 runs 15 residues. In DNA, the CDR3 is TGCGCCAGCAGCCAAGATGCTAAAGGCCGGGAGACCCAGTACTTC. Its protein product is CASSQDAKGRETQYF.

This clonotype was seen many times. The chain joins TRBV19 to TRBJ1-2; D gene uncertain. Germline V gene sequence: CDR1 LNHDA, CDR2 SQIVND (reference sequence). The germline V and J ends were trimmed by 3 bases and 4 bases, with 15 bases remaining between them. The CDR3 consists of 15 residues. CDR3 nucleotides: TGTGCCAGTAGTATGGAAGGAGCAGGTCCCTATGGCTACACCTTC. This translates into CASSMEGAGPYGYTF.

This clonotype was seen only a few times. At one boundary the junction diverges from the germline segment, which might be a read error. Here the CDR3 reads CASRPGAKEKLFF. Here the CDR3 DNA reads TGTGCCAGCAGGCCAGGGGCTAAGGAAAAACTGTTTTTT. The V gene is TRBV12-3 or TRBV12-4, the J gene TRBJ1-4, with D possibly being TRBD1 (6 bases). The CDR3 spans 13 residues.

The chain combines TRBV7-2 with TRBJ2-3, with a tentative D call TRBD1 (6 bases). CDR3 size: 15 residues. CDR1 is SGHTA, CDR2 FQGNSA, per germline. The germline V and J ends were trimmed by 5 bases and 4 bases, with 16 bases remaining between them. CDR3 coding DNA: TGTGCCAGCAGCACCCCCGGGACAAACGCAGATACGCAGTATTTT. Translated: CASSTPGTNADTQYF.

Details on this clonotype: The final CDR3 position lacks the conserved phenylalanine or tryptophan, pointing to a likely read error. Because the CDR3's place on the DNA is in doubt, the DNA is left out and the CDR3 is given as listed by TCRdb. The chain has TRBV19 and TRBJ2-2. Germline CDR1 is LNHDA and CDR2 is SQIVND (reference sequence). The CDR3 numbers 8 amino acids, ends counted. The CDR3 loop is CASSPRAG.

There are many counts of this clonotype. This chain joins TRBV29-1 and TRBJ1-3; no clear D. The CDR3 is 15 residues long. Per germline, CDR1 SQVTM and CDR2 ANQGSEA. Trimming pared 5 bases from V and 2 bases from J, leaving 16 bases between. CDR3 in amino acids: CSVKGRPETGNTIYF. CDR3 bases: TGCAGCGTTAAAGGGAGACCAGAAACTGGAAACACCATATATTTT. Supplemented by reference TRBV29-1 and TRBJ1-3, the full variable domain reads SAVISQKPSRDICQRGTSLTIQCQVDSQVTMMFWYRQQPGQSLTLIATANQGSEATYESGFVIDKFPISRPNLTFSTLTVSNMSPEDSSIYLCSVKGRPETGNTIYFGEGSWLTVV.

The chain joins TRBV10-2 to TRBJ2-7, with TRBD1 matching 8 bases. From germline, CDR1 is WSHSY and CDR2 SAAADI. The CDR3 contains 15 residues. With V trimmed by 4 bases and J by 6 bases, 11 bases remained unmatched. The CDR3 loop reads CASSGSGTGGREQYF. Written as DNA, the CDR3 is TGCGCCAGCAGTGGTTCCGGGACAGGCGGGCGCGAGCAGTACTTC.

This clonotype has a count of ten or more. The chain links TRBV12-3 or TRBV12-4 to TRBJ1-6; possible D gene TRBD1, 5 bases. The length of the CDR3 is 14 residues. The V end lost 1 base, the J end lost 9 bases, and 10 bases lay between the germline ends. The DNA of the CDR3 is TGTGCCAGCAGTTTAGTGGTGGGGCTTTCACCCCTCCACTTT. Residues: CASSLVVGLSPLHF.

There are many counts of this clonotype. The chain has TRBV7-9 and TRBJ1-1; possible D gene TRBD1, 6 bases. Per germline, CDR1 SEHNR and CDR2 FQNEAQ (reference sequence). This CDR3 has 14 amino acids. The V gene lost 4 bases and the J gene lost 5 bases, with 14 bases spanning the gap. CDR3 in DNA: TGTGCCAGCAGCTACAACAGGGAAGTGACTGAAGCTTTCTTT. This translates into CASSYNREVTEAFF.

This clonotype has ten or more counts. V gene TRBV10-3 combines with J gene TRBJ1-1, with D possibly matching TRBD1 (6 bases). The V and J ends lost 3 bases and 3 bases respectively, with 8 bases between them. Germline CDR1 ENHRY, CDR2 SYGVKD. This CDR3 comprises 13 residues. The CDR3 spells CAISDRGHTEAFF. The CDR3 DNA reads as TGTGCCATCAGTGATCGGGGGCACACTGAAGCTTTCTTT.

V usage is TRBV4-1 and J usage is TRBJ2-7, with D perhaps matching TRBD2 (6 bases). In germline, CDR1 is MGHRA, CDR2 YSYEKL. There are 15 residues in the CDR3. V lost 4 bases and J 3 bases, leaving 16 bases between the germline ends. The CDR3 is CASSPVVGGYYEQYF. CDR3 nucleotide sequence: TGCGCCAGCAGCCCAGTCGTCGGGGGTTACTACGAGCAGTACTTC.

Worth noting for this clonotype: A much bigger clone sits one base away, suggesting this may be a read error. V usage is TRBV14 and J usage is TRBJ2-5; D is undetermined. The CDR3 is 13 residues long. Germline V gives CDR1 SGHDN, CDR2 FVKESK. CDR3 loop: CASSPRYQETHYF. The CDR3 nucleotides are TGTGCCAGCAGCCCCCGGTACCAAGAGACCCATTACTTC.

This clonotype has a count of ten or more. The V gene is TRBV24-1, the J gene TRBJ2-3; possible D gene TRBD2, 6 bases. The CDR3 runs to 14 residues. The germline CDR1 and CDR2 sequences are KGHDR and SFDVKD. The germline V and J ends were trimmed by 9 bases and 2 bases, with 14 bases remaining between them. In DNA, the CDR3 is TGTGCCACCGCAGCGGAGGGGCACACAGATACGCAGTATTTT. As protein: CATAAEGHTDTQYF.

The chain combines TRBV10-3 with TRBJ2-7; the D gene could be TRBD1 or TRBD2 (5 bases each). The CDR3 spans 12 residues. V shed 11 bases and J shed 2 bases, with 13 bases lying between them. From germline, CDR1 is ENHRY and CDR2 SYGVKD. Written as DNA, the CDR3 is TGTGCCGCCATGGGGACGACCTACGAGCAGTACTTC. Translation: CAAMGTTYEQYF.